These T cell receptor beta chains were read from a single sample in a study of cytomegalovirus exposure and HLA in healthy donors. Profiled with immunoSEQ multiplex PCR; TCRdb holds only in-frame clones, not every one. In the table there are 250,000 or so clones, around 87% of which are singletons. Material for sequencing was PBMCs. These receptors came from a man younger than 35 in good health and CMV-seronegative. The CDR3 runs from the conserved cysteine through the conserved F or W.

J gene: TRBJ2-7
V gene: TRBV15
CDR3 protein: CATPDRGPQQYF

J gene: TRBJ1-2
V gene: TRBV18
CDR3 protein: CASSPSGDYGYTF

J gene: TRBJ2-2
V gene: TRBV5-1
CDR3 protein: CASSPRTGGTGELFF

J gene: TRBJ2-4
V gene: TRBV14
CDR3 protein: CASSPLGPGNIQYF

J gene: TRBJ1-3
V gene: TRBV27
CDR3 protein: CASSPRDMNTIYF

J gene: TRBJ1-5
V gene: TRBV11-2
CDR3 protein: CASSQDGVGTQHF

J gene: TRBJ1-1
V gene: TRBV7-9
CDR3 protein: CASSPMDYAFF

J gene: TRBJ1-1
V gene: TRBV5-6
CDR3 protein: CASSLGGTPEAFF

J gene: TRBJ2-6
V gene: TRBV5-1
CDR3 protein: CASSGGQGAIRSGANVLTF

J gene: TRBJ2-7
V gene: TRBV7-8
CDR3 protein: CASSSLGGTGFYEQYF

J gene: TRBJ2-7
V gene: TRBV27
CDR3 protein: CASRGTGLWRYEQYF

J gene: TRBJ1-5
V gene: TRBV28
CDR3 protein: CASKQGINNQPQHF

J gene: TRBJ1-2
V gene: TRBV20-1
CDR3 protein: CSARGYGYTF

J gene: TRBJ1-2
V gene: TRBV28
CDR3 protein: CASISGTYGGGYTF

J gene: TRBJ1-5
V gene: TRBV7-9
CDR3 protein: CASSLADGPQHF

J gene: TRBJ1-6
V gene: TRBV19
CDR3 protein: CASSIVIWESPLHF

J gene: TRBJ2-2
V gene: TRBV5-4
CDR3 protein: CASSSAWTSGGTEHGELFF

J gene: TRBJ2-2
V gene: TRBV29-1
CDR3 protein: CSGSGTTGELFF

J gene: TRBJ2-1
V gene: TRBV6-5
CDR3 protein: CASRGTYHGHEQFF

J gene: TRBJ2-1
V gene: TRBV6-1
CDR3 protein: CASRELAGGEQFF

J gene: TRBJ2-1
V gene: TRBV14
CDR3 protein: CASSQDQLMALPHNEQFF

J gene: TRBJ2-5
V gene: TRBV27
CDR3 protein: CASSPTLAGVETQYF

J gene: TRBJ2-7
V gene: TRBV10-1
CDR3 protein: CASGSGRGEQYF

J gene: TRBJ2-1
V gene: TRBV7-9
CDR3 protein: CASSLAGVAYNEQFF

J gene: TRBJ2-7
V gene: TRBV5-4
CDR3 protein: CASSPWRDSYEQYF

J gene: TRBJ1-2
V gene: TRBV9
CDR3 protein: CASSVGRGRYYGYTF

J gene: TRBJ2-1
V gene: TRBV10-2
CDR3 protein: CASRGGYEQFF

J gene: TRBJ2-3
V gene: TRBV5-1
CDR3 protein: CASSRSGGASDTQYF

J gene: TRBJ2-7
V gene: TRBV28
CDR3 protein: CASSSPRGSGYSYEQYF

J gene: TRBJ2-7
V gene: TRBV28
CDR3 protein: CASSIAGGLEQYF

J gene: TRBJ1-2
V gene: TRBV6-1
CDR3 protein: CASSGYIKDSYGYTF

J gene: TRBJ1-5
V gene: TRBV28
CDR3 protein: CASTRDSLNQPQHF